The 20 T cell receptor beta chains reported below all come from one sample, sequenced in a study of blood T cell repertoires in COVID-19. The method was immunoSEQ multiplex PCR; TCRdb's version includes in-frame clones alone and lacks a portion of them. The sample has roughly 250,000 clones, approximately 84% seen once; the top ten hold around 1.8%. The sequenced sample was peripheral blood. The receptor set was obtained from a woman aged 80 or over with acute or convalescent COVID-19.

The genes are TRBV10-2 and TRBJ2-7, with 8 positions matching TRBD2. V shed 4 bases, J shed 3 bases, and the junction held 11 bases outside the gene matches. The CDR3 runs 16 residues. Germline assignment: CDR1 WSHSY and CDR2 SAAADI. The CDR3: CASSGSPGGGFYEQYF. The DNA for the CDR3 is TGCGCCAGCAGTGGATCACCAGGCGGGGGGTTCTACGAGCAGTACTTC.

As for this clone: Sequence at one end of the junction differs from germline and may be a read error. The J gene is TRBJ1-3, the V gene TRBV10-3; D may be TRBD1 (6 bases). Germline CDR1 reads ENHRY; CDR2 reads SYGVKD. The CDR3 is 13 residues long. In DNA form, the CDR3 reads TGTGCCATCAGTGAGTCATTGGGACAAGGCATAAATTTT. The encoded protein is CAISESLGQGINF.

The rearrangement joins TRBV7-2 to TRBJ1-1; D is undetermined. The CDR3 contains 13 residues. Germline CDR1 reads SGHTA; CDR2 reads FQGNSA. Trimming pared 0 bases from V and 5 bases from J, leaving 7 bases between. As DNA, the CDR3 is TGTGCCAGCAGCTTAGCATGGGAGACTGAAGCTTTCTTT. Translation: CASSLAWETEAFF.

V and J are TRBV6-2 or TRBV6-3 and TRBJ2-1; the D gene is possibly TRBD2 (7 bases). CDR1 MNHEY and CDR2 SVGEGT come from the germline V gene. Trimming took off 2 bases at V and 4 bases at J, with 12 bases between the two ends. This CDR3 region has 15 residues. The CDR3 protein is CASSYLAGAYNEQFF. The CDR3 DNA is TGTGCCAGCAGTTACCTGGCGGGGGCTTACAATGAGCAGTTCTTC.

This chain joins TRBV7-9 and TRBJ1-2; possible D gene TRBD1, 6 bases. The germline CDR1 and CDR2 sequences are SEHNR and FQNEAQ (reference sequence). Trimming cost V 1 base and J 7 bases, with 10 bases left between them. This CDR3 is 13 amino acids long. The CDR3 DNA is TGTGCCAGCAGCTTAGAAGGGGGTTCTGGCTACACCTTC. The encoded protein is CASSLEGGSGYTF.

This clone was counted a few times. The chain carries TRBV10-3 and TRBJ1-2, with a tentative D call TRBD1 (6 bases). Germline V gives CDR1 ENHRY, CDR2 SYGVKD. Trimming took 3 bases from V and 0 from J, leaving 11 bases between them. The CDR3 contains 15 residues. CDR3 protein: CAISDRGGPNYGYTF. CDR3 DNA sequence: TGTGCCATCAGTGATAGGGGGGGTCCTAACTATGGCTACACCTTC.

This rearrangement joins TRBV2 to TRBJ2-7; D is perhaps TRBD1 (6 bases). The germline V gene encodes CDR1 SNHLY and CDR2 FYNNEI. This CDR3 contains 11 residues. Trimming took 4 bases from V and 6 from J, leaving 7 bases between them. The CDR3: CASSVGGEQYF. The CDR3 DNA reads TGTGCCAGCAGTGTAGGGGGCGAGCAGTACTTC.

The rearrangement joins TRBV6-2 or TRBV6-3 to TRBJ1-5; no firm D call. The CDR3 runs 14 residues. Trimming stripped 1 base from V and 4 bases from J, with 8 bases between. Germline CDR1 and CDR2: MNHEY and SVGEGT. The CDR3: CASSYLAGNQPQHF. In DNA, the CDR3 is TGTGCCAGCAGTTACTTGGCCGGGAATCAGCCCCAGCATTTT.

V is TRBV5-6 and J is TRBJ1-1; a possible D gene is TRBD1 (5 bases). V lost 0 bases, J lost 0 bases, and 9 bases lay in between. Germline loops: CDR1 SGHDT, CDR2 YYEEEE. The CDR3 has 15 residues. The CDR3 sequence is CASSLGGALNTEAFF. CDR3 DNA sequence: TGTGCCAGCAGCTTGGGCGGGGCTTTGAACACTGAAGCTTTCTTT.

The J gene is TRBJ2-7, the V gene TRBV6-5; 10 bases line up with TRBD2. In germline, CDR1 is MNHEY, CDR2 SVGAGI. V shed 6 bases and J 3 bases; nucleotides not matched to a gene: 8. This CDR3 contains 15 residues. In nucleotides, the CDR3 is TGTGCCAGCAGCGACGGAGCGGGAGGGAACTACGAGCAGTACTTC. Its translation: CASSDGAGGNYEQYF.

The rearrangement links TRBV12-5 to TRBJ2-1, with 11 bases fitting TRBD1. Germline V gene sequence: CDR1 LGHNT, CDR2 FRNRAP. Trimming cost V 6 bases and J 2 bases; bases outside gene matches: 15. This CDR3 has 19 amino acids. Written as DNA, the CDR3 is TGTGCTAGTGGCAACCGCGGGACAGGGGGTGTGGGCACCTACAATGAGCAGTTCTTC. The encoded protein is CASGNRGTGGVGTYNEQFF. The full variable domain, with the rest looked up from reference TRBV12-5 and TRBJ2-1, is DARVTQTPRHKVTEMGQEVTMRCQPILGHNTVFWYRQTMMQGLELLAYFRNRAPLDDSGMPKDRFSAEMPDATLATLKIQPSEPRDSAVYFCASGNRGTGGVGTYNEQFFGPGTRLTVL.

This chain joins TRBV11-2 and TRBJ2-7, with D perhaps TRBD2 (5 bases). Trimming stripped 5 bases from V and 1 base from J, with 15 bases between. The CDR3 is 15 residues long. CDR1 is SGHAT, CDR2 FQNNGV, per germline. The CDR3 spells CASSPSSQPSYEQYF. CDR3 DNA sequence: TGTGCCAGCAGCCCTAGCTCCCAACCGTCCTACGAGCAGTACTTC.

The chain links TRBV21-1 to TRBJ2-7; the table assigns TRBD1, which was not confirmed against the DNA. TRBV21-1 is listed as a pseudogene. The CDR3 has 15 amino acids. The DNA for the CDR3 is TGTGCCAGCAGCAAAAGGTCAGGCCCAAAGTACGAGCAGTACTTC. It specifies CASSKRSGPKYEQYF.

The genes are TRBV7-9 and TRBJ2-7; 12 positions match TRBD2. J was trimmed by 3 bases and V by 1 base; bases with no gene match: 10. CDR3 size: 18 residues. The germline CDR1 and CDR2 sequences are SEHNR and FQNEAQ (reference sequence). The CDR3 loop reads CASSLGLAGGPINYEQYF. CDR3 sequence (DNA): TGTGCCAGCAGCTTAGGTCTAGCGGGAGGGCCGATCAACTACGAGCAGTACTTC.

This clone was recorded only once. The CDR3 reads CASSTGQLSSYNSPLHF. DNA of the CDR3: TGTGCCAGTAGTACGGGACAGCTGAGCTCCTATAATTCACCCCTCCACTTT. The chain joins TRBV19 to TRBJ1-6; TRBD1 matches at 7 bases. Unmatched junction bases numbered 6, after V lost 4 bases and J lost 0 bases. Germline assignment: CDR1 LNHDA and CDR2 SQIVND (reference sequence). This CDR3 comprises 17 residues.

The chain employs TRBV5-5 and TRBJ2-4; the D gene is possibly TRBD1 (6 bases). CDR1 and CDR2 (germline): SGHKS, YYEKEE (reference sequence). V was trimmed by 1 base and J by 0 bases, leaving 17 bases between them. The CDR3 runs 18 residues. The CDR3 here is CASSLTGIQSLAKNIQYF. In DNA form, the CDR3 reads TGTGCCAGCAGCTTGACAGGGATCCAAAGCCTAGCCAAAAACATTCAGTACTTC.

The chain combines TRBV5-3 with TRBJ1-2; 10 nucleotides line up with TRBD1. TRBV5-3 is recorded as an ORF, its role being uncertain. The CDR3 is 15 amino acids. V was clipped by 1 base and J by 6 bases; unmatched bases: 6. CDR3 loop: CARSLSRDRGDGYTF. The CDR3, as DNA: TGTGCCAGAAGCTTGAGCCGGGACAGGGGTGATGGCTACACCTTC.

The chain uses TRBV4-2 and TRBJ2-3; D possibly corresponds to TRBD1 (6 bases). This CDR3 has 16 residues. Trimming removed 4 bases from V and 3 bases from J, with 17 bases in between. Germline V lookup: CDR1 LGHNA, CDR2 YNFKEQ. Here the CDR3 reads CASSRTLQGRTDTQYF. Here the CDR3 DNA reads TGTGCCAGCAGCCGAACACTACAGGGTAGGACAGATACGCAGTATTTT.

The chain has TRBV7-2 and TRBJ2-1; D is possibly TRBD2 (6 bases). The CDR3 has 16 residues. Germline assignment: CDR1 SGHTA and CDR2 FQGNSA. Between the trimmed V and J ends, which lost 2 bases and 5 bases, there was a span of 16 bases. The CDR3 bases are TGTGCCAGCAGCTTAAAAACCGGGACTCCCAACAATGAGCAGTTCTTC. This encodes CASSLKTGTPNNEQFF.

The chain combines TRBV5-5 with TRBJ1-1; TRBD1 aligns across 7 bases. Germline V lookup: CDR1 SGHKS, CDR2 YYEKEE (reference sequence). The CDR3 length is 14 residues. The V and J ends lost 4 bases and 5 bases, in that order; junction bases with no gene match: 8. CDR3 nucleotide sequence: TGTGCCAGCAGCGTGCAGGGGGATCGGACTGAAGCTTTCTTT. Translated, it gives CASSVQGDRTEAFF.